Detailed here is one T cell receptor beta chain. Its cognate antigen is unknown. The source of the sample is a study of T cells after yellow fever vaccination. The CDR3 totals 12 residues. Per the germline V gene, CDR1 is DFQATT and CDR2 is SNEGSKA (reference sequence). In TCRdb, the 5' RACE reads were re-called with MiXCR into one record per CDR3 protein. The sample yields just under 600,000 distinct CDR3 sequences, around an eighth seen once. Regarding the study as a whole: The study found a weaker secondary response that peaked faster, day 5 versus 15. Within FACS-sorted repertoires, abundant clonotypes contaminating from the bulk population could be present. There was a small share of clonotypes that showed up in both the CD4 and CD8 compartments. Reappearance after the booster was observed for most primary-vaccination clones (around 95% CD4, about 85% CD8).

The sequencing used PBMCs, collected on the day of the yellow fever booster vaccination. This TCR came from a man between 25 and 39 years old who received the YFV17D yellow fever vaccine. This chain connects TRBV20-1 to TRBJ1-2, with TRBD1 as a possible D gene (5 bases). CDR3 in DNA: TGCACTCCGGTCGGGACGGACTATGGCTACACCTTC. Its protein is CTPVGTDYGYTF.